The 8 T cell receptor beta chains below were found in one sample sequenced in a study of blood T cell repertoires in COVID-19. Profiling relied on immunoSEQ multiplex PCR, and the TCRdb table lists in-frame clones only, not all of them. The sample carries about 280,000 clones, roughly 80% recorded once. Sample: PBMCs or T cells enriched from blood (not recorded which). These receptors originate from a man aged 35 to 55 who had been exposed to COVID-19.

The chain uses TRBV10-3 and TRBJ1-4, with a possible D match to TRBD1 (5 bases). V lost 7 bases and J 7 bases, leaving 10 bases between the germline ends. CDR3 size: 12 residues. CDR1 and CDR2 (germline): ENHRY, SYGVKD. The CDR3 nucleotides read TGTGCCATCAAGGGGCTGGGTGAAAAACTGTTTTTT. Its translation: CAIKGLGEKLFF.

CDR3 residues: CASSQDLPGGGYTF. The CDR3, as DNA: TGTGCCAGCAGCCAAGACCTACCAGGGGGAGGCTACACCTTC. This chain uses TRBV3-1 (or the pseudogene TRBV3-2) with TRBJ1-2, with 7 bases that match TRBD1. Germline lookup yields CDR1 LGHDT and CDR2 YNNKEL (reference sequence). J lost 8 bases, V lost 0 bases, and 6 bases had no gene match. The CDR3 is made up of 14 amino acids.

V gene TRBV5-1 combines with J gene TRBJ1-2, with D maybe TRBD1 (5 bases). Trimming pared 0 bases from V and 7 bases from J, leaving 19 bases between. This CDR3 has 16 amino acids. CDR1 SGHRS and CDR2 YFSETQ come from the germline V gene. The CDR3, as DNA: TGCGCCAGCAGCTTGGCTCGGGGGAGCCGTCTTGGTGGCTACACCTTC. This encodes CASSLARGSRLGGYTF.

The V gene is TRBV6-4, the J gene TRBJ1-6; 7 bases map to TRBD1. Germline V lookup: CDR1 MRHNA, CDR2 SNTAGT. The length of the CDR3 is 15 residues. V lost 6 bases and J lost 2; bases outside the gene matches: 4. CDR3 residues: CASRAQGTYNSPLHF. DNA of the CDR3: TGTGCCAGCAGAGCACAGGGGACCTATAATTCACCCCTCCACTTT.

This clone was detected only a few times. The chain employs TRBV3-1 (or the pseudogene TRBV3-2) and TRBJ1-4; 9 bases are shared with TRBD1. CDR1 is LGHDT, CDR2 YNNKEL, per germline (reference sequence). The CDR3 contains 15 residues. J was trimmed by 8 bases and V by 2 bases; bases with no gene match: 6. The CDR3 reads CASSQIRDRDEKLFF. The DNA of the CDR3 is TGTGCCAGCAGCCAAATTCGGGACAGGGACGAAAAACTGTTTTTT.

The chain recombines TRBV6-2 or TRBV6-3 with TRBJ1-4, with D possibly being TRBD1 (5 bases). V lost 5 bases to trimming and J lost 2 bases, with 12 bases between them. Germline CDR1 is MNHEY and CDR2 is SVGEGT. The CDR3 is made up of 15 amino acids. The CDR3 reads CASSPLGATNEKLFF. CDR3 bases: TGTGCCAGCAGTCCCCTTGGGGCGACTAATGAAAAACTGTTTTTT.

The CDR3: CASSMPDRGQVAFF. CDR3 DNA: TGTGCCAGTAGTATGCCGGACAGAGGCCAAGTCGCTTTCTTT. The rearrangement uses TRBV19 and TRBJ1-1, with D tentatively TRBD1 (6 bases). The CDR3 is 14 amino acids. CDR1 is LNHDA and CDR2 is SQIVND in the germline V gene (reference sequence). Trimming removed 3 bases from V and 11 bases from J, with 19 bases in between.

The CDR3 nucleotides are TGTGCCACCAGACAGGGGTACACTGAAGCTTTCTTT. This encodes CATRQGYTEAFF. This chain joins TRBV24-1 and TRBJ1-1; 7 positions match TRBD1. This CDR3 has 12 residues. J was trimmed by 3 bases and V by 7 bases; bases with no gene match: 1. The germline CDR1 and CDR2 sequences are KGHDR and SFDVKD.